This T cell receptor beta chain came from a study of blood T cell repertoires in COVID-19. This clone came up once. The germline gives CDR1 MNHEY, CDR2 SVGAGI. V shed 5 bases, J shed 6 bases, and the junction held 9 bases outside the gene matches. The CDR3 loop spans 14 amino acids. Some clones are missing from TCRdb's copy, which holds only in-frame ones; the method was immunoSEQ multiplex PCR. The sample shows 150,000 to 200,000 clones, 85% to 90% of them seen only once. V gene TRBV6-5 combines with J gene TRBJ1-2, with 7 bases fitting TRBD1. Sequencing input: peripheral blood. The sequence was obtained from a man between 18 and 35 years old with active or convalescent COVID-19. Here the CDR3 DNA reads TGTGCCAGCAGTCCCCACAGGGGTTTTGATGGCTACACCTTC. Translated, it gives CASSPHRGFDGYTF.